This T cell receptor (beta chain) was identified during a study of shared clonotypes between healthy human individuals. Here immunoSEQ multiplex PCR was the method, and the copy in TCRdb shows in-frame clones only, minus some. The table shows 1 million to 1.3 million clones, with around 78% occurring only once. There were no recent acute infections or vaccinations among the donors, who were healthy HIV-negative adults. A word on this clone: Its cognate antigen is unknown. Within the sample, other DNA sequences also encode this same CDR3.

Broader study findings: Shared across several donors were around 5% of the naive CD4 clonotypes.

This CDR3 has 15 residues. The germline gives CDR1 ENHRY, CDR2 SYGVKD. The V segment lost 6 bases and the J segment 3 bases; nucleotides outside the gene matches: 4. The genes are TRBV10-3 and TRBJ2-1, with 11 bases that match TRBD2. The source of this sequence is a man younger than 30 in good health. Some clones in this sample may be carry-over from other donors' samples. The sequenced sample consisted of memory CD4+ T cells from PBMCs. As to subset: CD45RA-negative fraction. This CDR3 is CAISLTSGSYNEQFF. CDR3 coding DNA: TGTGCCATCAGCCTAACTAGCGGGAGCTACAATGAGCAGTTCTTC.